This T cell receptor beta chain is from a study of regulatory T cells in long-lasting Graves disease. This clonotype was seen at least ten times. The authors built TCR beta libraries using iRepertoire HTBI primers and Arm-PCR of CDR3 regions. Using its own MiXCR run on the multiplex PCR reads, TCRdb lists one record per CDR3 protein. The data hold 400,000 to 500,000 distinct CDR3 sequences, with 21% observed a single time. CDR3 length: 15 residues. With V trimmed by 6 bases and J by 0 bases, 5 bases remained unmatched. CDR1 is DFQATT and CDR2 is SNEGSKA in the germline V gene (reference sequence). Time point here: persistent/refractory GD, antithyroid drugs over 5 years with positive TRAb. From RNA extracted from PBMCs, the TCR library was made.

The source is a female donor with Graves disease. Sample: peripheral blood mononuclear cells (PBMCs), taken when the disease was refractory, from a patient treated with antithyroid drugs. The V gene is TRBV20-1, the J gene TRBJ1-6, with 7 positions matching TRBD1. CDR3 amino acids: CSASTGSSYNSPLHF. In DNA form, the CDR3 reads TGCAGTGCCTCGACAGGGAGCTCCTATAATTCACCCCTCCACTTT.